A single sample is the source of the 9 T cell receptor beta chains below, sequenced in a study of blood T cells in healthy people across ages. Primed by a sample-barcoded 5' primer and a J-beta primer mix, a second PCR proceeded for about 6 to 11 cycles. TCRdb redid the calling of the 5' RACE reads with MiXCR, one entry per CDR3 protein. Here the sample spans about 1.8 million distinct CDR3 sequences, just under 50% being singletons. Source material: blood. These receptors originate from a woman between 40 and 50 years old in good health.

This clonotype appeared many times. The J gene is TRBJ2-5, the V gene TRBV20-1, with TRBD1 as a possible D gene (6 bases). Germline loops: CDR1 DFQATT, CDR2 SNEGSKA (reference sequence). This CDR3 is 13 amino acids long. With 5 bases removed from V and 5 bases from J, the gap between germline ends came to 15 bases. The CDR3 reads CSAPDSGPETQYF. The DNA for the CDR3 is TGCAGTGCTCCGGACAGTGGCCCTGAGACCCAGTACTTC.

The rearrangement links TRBV11-2 to TRBJ2-3; 9 bases match TRBD1. This CDR3 has 17 amino acids. J gave up 6 bases and V 5 bases, and 15 bases lay outside the gene matches. The germline V gene encodes CDR1 SGHAT and CDR2 FQNNGV. The chain's CDR3 is CASSVRRPGTGTDTQYF. CDR3 in DNA: TGTGCCAGCAGCGTTAGGCGTCCCGGGACAGGGACTGATACGCAGTATTTT.

This clonotype turned up a few times. The chain links TRBV4-3 to TRBJ2-1; no firm D call. The length of the CDR3 is 15 residues. V gave up 0 bases and J gave up 2 bases, with 8 bases separating them. CDR1 is LGHNA, CDR2 YSLEER, per germline. The CDR3 protein is CASSQDEYPYNEQFF. CDR3 DNA: TGCGCCAGCAGCCAAGACGAGTACCCCTACAATGAGCAGTTCTTC.

This clonotype was picked up a small number of times. The chain links TRBV29-1 to TRBJ2-1; D perhaps matches TRBD2 (5 bases). Trimming shortened V by 4 bases and J by 7 bases, and 8 bases separated the two germline ends. CDR1 is SQVTM and CDR2 is ANQGSEA in the germline V gene. This CDR3 is 11 amino acids long. CDR3 DNA: TGCAGCGTTGCGGAGCGGAATGAGCAGTTCTTC. It translates to CSVAERNEQFF.

The chain employs TRBV5-1 and TRBJ1-4; a weak D match, TRBD1 (6 bases). Germline V CDR1 and CDR2: SGHRS, YFSETQ. The CDR3 runs 15 residues. Deletions cut 4 bases from V and 8 bases from J, with 18 bases between. This chain's CDR3 is CASSTRGPLGEKLFF. DNA for the CDR3: TGCGCCAGCAGCACCAGGGGACCCCTGGGGGAAAAACTGTTTTTT.

This clonotype was found a few times. The rearrangement uses TRBV5-1 and TRBJ2-7, with D uncertain. Germline V lookup: CDR1 SGHRS, CDR2 YFSETQ. The CDR3 has 11 residues. The V end lost 7 bases, the J end lost 2 bases, and 7 bases lay between the germline ends. The CDR3 nucleotides are TGCGCCAGCGCATTAACCTACGAGCAGTACTTC. This encodes CASALTYEQYF.

The V and J genes are TRBV6-2 or TRBV6-3 and TRBJ2-5, with 9 bases aligning to TRBD1. The DNA matches TRBJ2-4 better at its end, which makes the J call doubtful. The CDR3 extends over 14 amino acids. Germline V gene data show CDR1 as MNHEY and CDR2 as SVGEGT. The CDR3 region is CASTKTGGGNIQYF. The DNA for the CDR3 is TGTGCCAGCACCAAAACAGGGGGCGGAAACATTCAGTACTTC.

This clonotype was counted only a few times. The chain recombines TRBV6-5 with TRBJ2-7; 10 positions agree with TRBD1. Germline-derived CDR1 and CDR2 are MNHEY and SVGAGI. This CDR3 is built from 15 residues. V dropped 6 bases and J dropped 1; count of bases not matched to a gene: 6. CDR3 in DNA: TGTGCCAGCAGGGCCGACAGGGGGCCTTCCTACGAGCAGTACTTC. Translating gives CASRADRGPSYEQYF.

This clonotype was observed a single time. This sequence joins TRBV6-1 and TRBJ2-3, with 7 bases identical to TRBD2. From germline, CDR1 is MNHNS and CDR2 SASEGT. V lost 6 bases to trimming and J lost 0 bases; unmatched junction nucleotides: 12. This CDR3 has 17 residues. The CDR3 sequence is CASRTSLLPLSTDTQYF. CDR3 bases: TGTGCCAGCAGGACTAGCCTTCTACCCCTTAGCACAGATACGCAGTATTTT.